Shown below are 16 T cell receptor beta chains from a single sample sequenced in a study of T cells in Graves' hyperthyroidism and ophthalmopathy. Authors of the study amplified TCR beta CDR3 regions from RNA transcripts. TCR CDR3 underwent first-round RT-PCR with the HTBI primer set. In TCRdb, the multiplex PCR reads were re-called with MiXCR into one record per CDR3 protein. The sample gives 330,000 or so distinct CDR3 sequences, less than 20% of which show up once; around 16% is in the top ten. What was sequenced was blood. The receptors originated from a woman aged 40 to 50 with Graves' ophthalmopathy.

This clonotype came up many times. The genes are TRBV6-5 and TRBJ1-6; D remains ambiguous. Germline V CDR1 and CDR2: MNHEY, SVGAGI. Trimming stripped 0 bases from V and 0 bases from J, with 12 bases between. The CDR3 is 18 residues long. The CDR3 nucleotides read TGTGCCAGCAGTTACTCGGTCGGGGAAAGCTCCTATAATTCACCCCTCCACTTT. It is translated as CASSYSVGESSYNSPLHF.

The sample holds many counts of this clonotype. The chain has TRBV6-1 and TRBJ1-6; D remains unclear. The CDR3 runs 12 residues. Trimming left V 2 bases short and J 11 bases short, with 7 bases between. CDR1 is MNHNS and CDR2 is SASEGT in the germline V gene. In DNA, the CDR3 is TGTGCCAGCAGTGAACGATCCACACCCCTCCACTTT. Amino acids: CASSERSTPLHF.

This clonotype was picked up many times. This chain joins TRBV15 and TRBJ1-1, with 7 bases aligning to TRBD1. The length of the CDR3 is 18 residues. CDR1 LNHNV and CDR2 YYDKDF come from the germline V gene (reference sequence). Germline trimming cut 1 base from V and 5 bases from J; bases unmatched to any gene: 16. The CDR3 sequence is CATSRGLGGPRRETEAFF. The CDR3 DNA reads TGTGCCACCAGCAGAGGGCTAGGGGGCCCTAGGAGGGAAACTGAAGCTTTCTTT.

This clonotype was seen many times. The chain employs TRBV19 and TRBJ2-5; a weak D match, TRBD1 (6 bases). The V end lost 2 bases, the J end lost 4 bases, and 17 bases lay between the germline ends. This CDR3 region has 16 residues. Per germline, CDR1 LNHDA and CDR2 SQIVND (reference sequence). CDR3 sequence: CASSINHWTAGETQYF. DNA for the CDR3: TGTGCCAGTAGTATAAACCACTGGACAGCAGGAGAGACCCAGTACTTC.

This chain connects TRBV28 to TRBJ2-7; TRBD2 matches at 8 bases. Germline loops: CDR1 MDHEN, CDR2 SYDVKM. The CDR3 is 15 residues long. Trimming took 4 bases from V and 3 from J; bases not matched to a gene: 8. The CDR3 coding sequence is TGTGCCAGCAGTTGGCGGTTAGCGGGAAACTACGAGCAGTACTTC. It specifies CASSWRLAGNYEQYF.

CDR3 region: CATSGRDGVGEQYF. CDR3 nucleotide sequence: TGTGCCACCAGCGGCCGGGACGGCGTGGGCGAGCAGTACTTC. This rearrangement joins TRBV15 to TRBJ2-7, with D perhaps matching TRBD1 or TRBD2 (5 bases each). The CDR3 loop spans 14 amino acids. V was clipped by 5 bases and J by 6 bases, with 17 bases between them. Germline CDR1 reads LNHNV; CDR2 reads YYDKDF (reference sequence). The full variable domain, in which reference TRBV15 and TRBJ2-7 provide the parts outside the CDR3, is DAMVIQNPRYQVTQFGKPVTLSCSQTLNHNVMYWYQQKSSQAPKLLFHYYDKDFNNEADTPDNFQSRRPNTSFCFLDIRSPGLGDTAMYLCATSGRDGVGEQYFGPGTRLTVT.

A few counts support this clonotype. A read error may explain this, as a much larger clone is one base away. This CDR3 is missing its conserved last phenylalanine or tryptophan, likely due to a read error. The rearrangement joins TRBV20-1 to TRBJ2-2; the D is unclear. This CDR3 is built from 12 residues. Germline V gives CDR1 DFQATT, CDR2 SNEGSKA (reference sequence). Here the CDR3 reads CIGYRPTGELFL. The CDR3 nucleotides are TGCATTGGGTACCGTCCCACCGGGGAGCTGTTTCTT.

This clonotype showed up many times. V gene TRBV12-5 combines with J gene TRBJ2-3; 10 positions agree with TRBD2. This CDR3 contains 16 residues. The germline CDR1 and CDR2 sequences are LGHNT and FRNRAP. V was clipped by 2 bases and J by 7 bases; unmatched bases: 9. The CDR3 nucleotides are TGTGCTAGTGGTTTGCGGCTAGCGGGAGTTAGAAATACGCAGTATTTT. Amino acid sequence: CASGLRLAGVRNTQYF.

The rearrangement uses TRBV27 and TRBJ2-7; D perhaps matches TRBD1 (6 bases). V lost 6 bases to trimming and J lost 3 bases, with 21 bases between them. The CDR3 is made up of 16 amino acids. Germline V gene sequence: CDR1 MNHEY, CDR2 SMNVEV (reference sequence). The CDR3 DNA is TGTGCCAGCAGCTACCCCGGGACATACCAGTTCTACGAGCAGTACTTC. It specifies CASSYPGTYQFYEQYF.

This clonotype was observed many times. The V gene is TRBV15, the J gene TRBJ1-1; tentatively, D is TRBD1 (5 bases). From germline, CDR1 is LNHNV and CDR2 YYDKDF (reference sequence). The V and J ends lost 5 bases and 6 bases respectively, with 13 bases between them. This CDR3 is built from 13 residues. CDR3 sequence (DNA): TGTGCCACCAGCGCGGGGCGCCGACCTGAAGCTTTCTTT. It is translated as CATSAGRRPEAFF.

This clonotype was observed many times. This rearrangement joins TRBV7-2 to TRBJ1-1, with D uncertain. V lost 2 bases to trimming and J lost 4 bases, with 8 bases between them. CDR3 size: 13 residues. Germline V gene sequence: CDR1 SGHTA, CDR2 FQGNSA. CDR3 DNA sequence: TGTGCCAGCAGCTTAATAGTGGGCACTGAAGCTTTCTTT. The encoded protein is CASSLIVGTEAFF.

The V and J genes are TRBV3-1 and TRBJ2-7; D gene unclear. This CDR3 is built from 11 residues. Germline V gene data show CDR1 as LGHDT and CDR2 as YNNKEL (reference sequence). V was shortened by 3 bases and J by 6 bases, with 6 bases between the two germline ends. For the CDR3, the DNA is TGTGCCAGCAGCCAGTTCGGCGAGCAGTACTTC. Translated: CASSQFGEQYF.

Ten or more counts support this clonotype. The rearrangement uses TRBV29-1 and TRBJ2-4; D is unclear. CDR3 length: 13 amino acids. Germline assignment: CDR1 SQVTM and CDR2 ANQGSEA. The V gene lost 4 bases and the J gene lost 3 bases, with 10 bases spanning the gap. The CDR3 DNA reads TGCAGCGTTGTGGGTTTTGGCAAAAACATTCAGTACTTC. It encodes CSVVGFGKNIQYF.

This clonotype occurred a few times. CDR3: CASSQGPTGGGQPQHF. CDR3 coding DNA: TGCGCCAGCAGCCAAGGGCCGACAGGGGGCGGGCAGCCCCAGCATTTT. This chain links TRBV5-1 with TRBJ1-5; 10 bases fit TRBD1. V lost 4 bases and J lost 7; bases outside the gene matches: 11. The CDR3 has 16 amino acids. In germline, CDR1 is SGHRS, CDR2 YFSETQ.

The sample holds many counts of this clonotype. This chain joins TRBV2 and TRBJ2-7, with D perhaps TRBD1 or TRBD2 (7 bases each). CDR1 is SNHLY and CDR2 is FYNNEI in the germline V gene. V was pared by 6 bases and J by 1 base, with 19 bases between. There are 16 residues in the CDR3. CDR3 sequence (DNA): TGTGCCAGCAGGGCCGCAGGGGGGGACCAGTCCTACGAGCAGTACTTC. Its translation is CASRAAGGDQSYEQYF.

The table lists this clonotype with many counts. The rearrangement links TRBV6-2 or TRBV6-3 to TRBJ1-1, with D unclear. V was trimmed by 2 bases and J by 1 base, leaving 17 bases between them. There are 17 residues in the CDR3. The germline V gene encodes CDR1 MNHEY and CDR2 SVGEGT. Written as DNA, the CDR3 is TGTGCCAGCAGTTACCCAACCCTCGGCGGGAAGAACACTGAAGCTTTCTTT. This sequence encodes CASSYPTLGGKNTEAFF.